A single sample gave rise to the 12 T cell receptor beta chains below, sequenced in a study of blood T cell repertoires in COVID-19. Clones were read by immunoSEQ multiplex PCR, and TCRdb kept only the in-frame ones, dropping some. The table includes hundreds of thousands of clones, around 90% detected once. Sequencing was performed on peripheral blood. The receptors were sampled from a young woman with COVID-19, enrolled during active disease.

V is TRBV19 and J is TRBJ1-5; D uncertain. The length of the CDR3 is 15 residues. V lost 10 bases and J lost 0, with 16 bases in between. Germline lookup yields CDR1 LNHDA and CDR2 SQIVND (reference sequence). CDR3 in DNA: TGTGCCACCCGTAGGTTTGACACTAGCAATCAGCCCCAGCATTTT. This encodes CATRRFDTSNQPQHF.

The CDR3 region is CACTRGRFHEQFF. Written as DNA, the CDR3 is TGTGCCTGTACTAGAGGTCGTTTCCATGAGCAGTTCTTC. This chain joins TRBV30 and TRBJ2-1, with D possibly TRBD2 on 5 matching bases. The CDR3 is 13 amino acids. The germline V gene encodes CDR1 GTSNPN and CDR2 SVGIG (reference sequence). V shed 6 bases and J shed 8 bases, with 17 bases lying between them.

This clone was seen a few times. The J gene is TRBJ1-3, the V gene TRBV7-9; the D is unclear. Germline V lookup: CDR1 SEHNR, CDR2 FQNEAQ (reference sequence). This CDR3 region has 15 residues. V lost 5 bases and J lost 4, with 15 bases in between. CDR3 sequence: CASSPRSDLGNTIYF. The CDR3 DNA reads as TGTGCCAGCAGCCCCCGGTCGGACTTGGGAAACACCATATATTTT.

The rearrangement joins TRBV5-1 to TRBJ2-6; 9 bases line up with TRBD1. Losses at the gene ends were 0 bases for V and 4 bases for J; bases not matched to a gene: 5. CDR3 size: 17 residues. CDR1 and CDR2 (germline): SGHRS, YFSETQ. Written as DNA, the CDR3 is TGCGCCAGCAGCTTGGAACAGGGGGCGACAGGGGCCAACGTCCTGACTTTC. Its protein is CASSLEQGATGANVLTF.

The V call is TRBV29-1, the J call TRBJ1-1, with 8 bases that match TRBD1. V gave up 7 bases and J gave up 3 bases; unmatched junction bases: 4. CDR3 length equals 12 residues. CDR1 is SQVTM and CDR2 is ANQGSEA in the germline V gene. The CDR3 nucleotides read TGCAGCGCGACAGGGGTCGACACTGAAGCTTTCTTT. It codes for CSATGVDTEAFF.

This clone was seen only once. This chain connects TRBV3-1 (or the pseudogene TRBV3-2) to TRBJ2-7; TRBD1 matches 9 bases. This CDR3 comprises 15 residues. Germline values: CDR1 LGHDT, CDR2 YNNKEL (reference sequence). V shed 5 bases and J 4 bases; nucleotides not matched to a gene: 9. For the CDR3, the DNA is TGTGCCAGCAGCGACGCGGGACAGGGATTATACGAGCAGTACTTC. Its protein product is CASSDAGQGLYEQYF.

The chain has TRBV27 and TRBJ2-5; D is undetermined. V gave up 6 bases and J gave up 2 bases, with 7 bases separating them. The CDR3 runs 12 residues. The germline gives CDR1 MNHEY, CDR2 SMNVEV (reference sequence). CDR3 region: CASSKIQETQYF. CDR3 DNA: TGTGCCAGCAGCAAAATTCAAGAGACCCAGTACTTC.

As DNA, the CDR3 is TGTGCCAGTAGCGCAGACAGCTTAGCCCTCTCTGGGGCCAACGTCCTGACTTTC. This gives the protein CASSADSLALSGANVLTF. The chain carries TRBV19 and TRBJ2-6; D possibly corresponds to TRBD1 (5 bases). This CDR3 spans 18 amino acids. V dropped 6 bases and J dropped 0 bases, with 18 bases sitting between them. Germline loops: CDR1 LNHDA, CDR2 SQIVND (reference sequence).

The CDR3 protein is CADSEGDRGRGSTDTQYF. CDR3 in DNA: TGTGCCGACAGCGAGGGGGACAGGGGGCGCGGTAGCACAGATACGCAGTATTTT. The V and J genes are TRBV7-2 and TRBJ2-3; 12 bases are shared with TRBD1. The CDR3 has 18 residues. CDR1 and CDR2 from the germline V gene are SGHTA and FQGNSA. With 11 bases clipped from V and 0 bases from J, the junction kept 15 bases outside the gene matches. The complete variable domain, with remaining parts taken from reference TRBV7-2 and TRBJ2-3, reads GAGVSQSPSNKVTEKGKDVELRCDPISGHTALYWYRQSLGQGLEFLIYFQGNSAPDKSGLPSDRFSAERTGGSVSTLTIQRTQQEDSAVYLCADSEGDRGRGSTDTQYFGPGTRLTVL.

The genes are TRBV7-6 and TRBJ1-4; 9 positions match TRBD1. CDR1 is SGHVS, CDR2 FNYEAQ, per germline. This CDR3 is built from 18 residues. With V trimmed by 1 base and J by 5 bases, 11 bases remained unmatched. CDR3 coding DNA: TGTGCCAGCAGCTTAGGGCTACAGGGGGCGGCCTGGAATGAAAAACTGTTTTTT. Translation: CASSLGLQGAAWNEKLFF.

This chain connects TRBV4-1 to TRBJ1-6, with 7 bases identical to TRBD1. Germline V gene sequence: CDR1 MGHRA, CDR2 YSYEKL. This CDR3 region has 15 residues. The V and J ends lost 4 bases and 7 bases, in that order; junction bases with no gene match: 7. This CDR3 reads CASSRTTGRNSPLHF. The DNA for the CDR3 is TGCGCCAGCAGCCGAACGACAGGGAGGAATTCACCCCTCCACTTT.

The J gene is TRBJ1-4, the V gene TRBV6-4; D possibly corresponds to TRBD1 (5 bases). The CDR3 spans 17 residues. Trimming took 9 bases from V and 0 from J, leaving 20 bases between them. Germline values: CDR1 MRHNA, CDR2 SNTAGT. CDR3 sequence: CARTGHLAFATNEKLFF. The CDR3 region has the DNA TGTGCCAGAACAGGTCATTTGGCCTTTGCAACTAATGAAAAACTGTTTTTT.